This record covers a single T cell receptor beta chain. This clonotype was detected many times. It lacks a known antigen. No base quality values were provided; no much bigger clone lies one nucleotide off. Based on the germline V gene (reference sequence), the CDR1 and CDR2 sequences are SGHNT and YYREEE. The CDR3 measures 13 amino acids from cysteine to phenylalanine. The kept DNA is CDR3 alone, 39 bases in frame from the first base. Cut back by 2 bases and 4 bases, the V and J ends lie 9 bases apart. This sample is part of a study of spatial heterogeneity in lung cancer (dated by TCRdb to the late 2010s). For the wider study: Beta-chain transcripts were consistently detected in greater numbers than alpha-chain transcripts, which likely reflects a higher abundance of beta-chain transcripts. TCR alpha and beta repertoires were quantitatively compared across multiple tumor regions, matched nontumor lung and blood in non-small cell lung cancer. The study linked features of the TCR repertoire to counts of nonsynonymous mutations, which were determined by whole-exome sequencing of tumor tissue. In the raw uncorrected reads, each unique combination of TCR and UMI appeared on average more than ten times. At surgery, both alpha and beta chains were TCR-sequenced in roughly 230 tumor regions, 64 matched nontumor lung samples and 56 PBMC samples.

Beyond this particular receptor, the publication reports: Additional single-cell paired TCR alpha and beta sequencing was considered necessary to confirm, at a functional level, the hypothesis that regional TCRs recognize regional mutations. Ubiquitous expanded tumor TCRs were found in blood more often at tumor resection than at routine follow-up.

Reading the label with the study, this specimen's time point is: sample taken at primary tumor resection. The donors were 72 patients from the lung TRACERx cohort who had early-stage, untreated non-small cell lung cancer. Without any cell sorting, TCR sequencing was performed on whole RNA extracted either from tumor and nontumor lung tissue or from cryopreserved PBMC samples. A patient was chosen for TCR sequencing only when enough RNA was available from at least two tumor regions. Receptor libraries were prepared by 5' RACE. Sequencing was performed on a NextSeq 500. The TCR library protocol attached a unique molecular identifier to each TCR cDNA molecule to allow correction of PCR and sequencing errors. The original pipeline was this. TCR identification, UMI-based error correction and CDR3 extraction were performed with Decombinator tools. TCRs above a frequency of 2 per 1,000, corresponding to the top 1% of the tumor frequency distribution, were defined as expanded. Each repertoire was subsampled 100 times to 5,000 TCRs, after which Renyi diversity was computed with the R vegan package. To build CDR3 similarity networks, amino acid triplet string-kernel similarity was used, and CDR3s were connected when their pairwise similarity was above 0.82. TCRdb reworked the public reads: Q25 trimming with fastp, MiXCR clone assembly, productive beta chains retained. CDR3 protein sequences are deduplicated, and each keeps its most common genes and DNA. TCRdb's processing, not the authors', yielded these V and J calls. In this sample the table shows around 11,000 distinct CDR3 sequences, about 6% of which occur a single time. The ten biggest clones cover under 30% of the sample.

The rearranged chain carries TRBV5-4 and TRBJ2-5, with no D gene named confidently. This TCR came from a male donor with early-stage non-small cell lung cancer. Here the sequenced sample was PBMCs, taken at surgery. The nucleotide sequence is TGTGCCAGCAGCTTACTCCCTCGAGAGACCCAGTACTTC. Translated, this gives CASSLLPRETQYF.